The rows below give T cell receptor beta chains drawn from one sample of a study of control samples from healthy donors and cancer patients. TCRdb's copy holds only in-frame clones and misses some; the assay was immunoSEQ multiplex PCR. The sample yields about 130,000 clones, just over 90% seen once. The sample taken for sequencing was PBMCs. These receptors were collected from a man aged 50 or older with head and neck cancer. The CDR3 runs from the conserved cysteine through the conserved F or W. The order of the fields is V gene, clone size, D gene, CDR3 length, J gene, CDR3 protein, CDR3 DNA. D genes are given only for firm matches. Part of the rows lack a size; the others show once, few, many or a class for expanded clones.

v_gene: TRBV3-1/TRBV3-2; abundance: .; d_gene: TRBD1; len: 16; j_gene: TRBJ2-5; CDR3aa: CASSQDGPGGQETQYF; CDR3nt: TGTGCCAGCAGCCAAGACGGGCCAGGGGGACAAGAGACCCAGTACTTC
v_gene: TRBV14; abundance: .; d_gene: .; len: 16; j_gene: TRBJ2-2; CDR3aa: CASSQERGTNTGELFF; CDR3nt: TGTGCCAGCAGCCAAGAGCGCGGGACGAACACCGGGGAGCTGTTTTTT
v_gene: TRBV30; abundance: .; d_gene: .; len: 14; j_gene: TRBJ1-3; CDR3aa: CAWSVWGSGNTIYF; CDR3nt: TGTGCCTGGAGTGTGTGGGGGTCCGGAAACACCATATATTTT
v_gene: TRBV5-8; abundance: .; d_gene: .; len: 15; j_gene: TRBJ2-5; CDR3aa: CASSLESGVRETQYF; CDR3nt: TGTGCCAGCAGCTTGGAAAGTGGGGTGCGAGAGACCCAGTACTTC
v_gene: TRBV5-4; abundance: .; d_gene: .; len: 15; j_gene: TRBJ1-1; CDR3aa: CATKSRGSMNTEAFF; CDR3nt: TGTGCCACCAAGTCTAGGGGCAGCATGAACACTGAAGCTTTCTTT
v_gene: TRBV28; abundance: .; d_gene: .; len: 16; j_gene: TRBJ2-7; CDR3aa: CASSAGQPRPPYEQYF; CDR3nt: TGTGCCAGCAGCGCGGGACAGCCTAGACCCCCCTACGAGCAGTACTTC
v_gene: TRBV6-5; abundance: .; d_gene: TRBD1; len: 15; j_gene: TRBJ1-1; CDR3aa: CASTKDRGLNTEAFF; CDR3nt: TGTGCCAGCACCAAGGACAGGGGGCTGAACACTGAAGCTTTCTTT
v_gene: TRBV2; abundance: .; d_gene: .; len: 12; j_gene: TRBJ1-2; CDR3aa: CASSQRFYGYTF; CDR3nt: TGTGCCAGCAGCCAGCGGTTTTATGGCTACACCTTC
v_gene: TRBV4-2; abundance: .; d_gene: .; len: 16; j_gene: TRBJ2-2; CDR3aa: CASSQEGGGDTGELFF; CDR3nt: TGTGCCAGCAGCCAAGAAGGAGGGGGCGACACCGGGGAGCTGTTTTTT
v_gene: TRBV12-3/TRBV12-4; abundance: .; d_gene: .; len: 12; j_gene: TRBJ2-1; CDR3aa: CASSLKGWPSFF; CDR3nt: TGTGCCAGCAGTTTGAAGGGCTGGCCCTCGTTCTTC
v_gene: TRBV30; abundance: .; d_gene: .; len: 13; j_gene: TRBJ2-3; CDR3aa: CAWSVQRTPAQYF; CDR3nt: TGTGCCTGGAGTGTACAGAGGACGCCTGCGCAGTATTTT
v_gene: TRBV3-1/TRBV3-2; abundance: .; d_gene: .; len: 16; j_gene: TRBJ2-1; CDR3aa: CASSQVSDPGLGEQFF; CDR3nt: TGTGCCAGCAGCCAAGTCTCGGACCCCGGCCTCGGTGAGCAGTTCTTC
v_gene: TRBV7-9; abundance: .; d_gene: TRBD1; len: 12; j_gene: TRBJ2-7; CDR3aa: CASSWPGGEQYF; CDR3nt: TGTGCCAGCAGCTGGCCAGGGGGCGAGCAGTACTTC
v_gene: TRBV7-2; abundance: .; d_gene: TRBD1; len: 15; j_gene: TRBJ2-7; CDR3aa: CASSHPTGGKYEQYF; CDR3nt: TGTGCCAGCAGCCATCCGACAGGGGGCAAGTACGAGCAGTACTTC
v_gene: TRBV5-1; abundance: .; d_gene: .; len: 13; j_gene: TRBJ2-4; CDR3aa: CASSYLESGIQYF; CDR3nt: TGCGCCAGCAGCTACTTAGAGTCTGGCATTCAGTACTTC
v_gene: TRBV24-1; abundance: .; d_gene: .; len: 14; j_gene: TRBJ2-2; CDR3aa: CATSDSWGTGELFF; CDR3nt: TGTGCCACCAGTGATTCCTGGGGAACCGGGGAGCTGTTTTTT
v_gene: TRBV19; abundance: .; d_gene: .; len: 14; j_gene: TRBJ2-1; CDR3aa: CASRFRGFYNEQFF; CDR3nt: TGTGCCAGTAGATTCAGGGGCTTTTACAATGAGCAGTTCTTC
v_gene: TRBV6-6; abundance: .; d_gene: .; len: 12; j_gene: TRBJ2-7; CDR3aa: CASRATFDEQYF; CDR3nt: TGTGCCAGCAGGGCTACTTTTGACGAGCAGTACTTC
v_gene: TRBV6-2/TRBV6-3; abundance: .; d_gene: .; len: 16; j_gene: TRBJ1-2; CDR3aa: CASSYQGRGTNYGYTF; CDR3nt: TGTGCCAGCAGTTATCAGGGGCGCGGAACTAACTATGGCTACACCTTC
v_gene: TRBV3-1/TRBV3-2; abundance: few; d_gene: TRBD2; len: 14; j_gene: TRBJ2-7; CDR3aa: CASSRGGNAYEQYF; CDR3nt: TGTGCCAGCAGCCGGGGGGGGAACGCCTACGAGCAGTACTTC
v_gene: TRBV7-9; abundance: .; d_gene: TRBD1; len: 15; j_gene: TRBJ1-1; CDR3aa: CASSSLGTGGTEAFF; CDR3nt: TGTGCCAGCAGCTCCCTGGGGACAGGGGGCACTGAAGCTTTCTTT
v_gene: TRBV5-1; abundance: .; d_gene: .; len: 18; j_gene: TRBJ2-7; CDR3aa: CASSTGTSSGLVKREQYF; CDR3nt: TGCGCCAGCAGCACGGGGACCTCTTCGGGACTCGTGAAAAGGGAGCAGTACTTC
v_gene: TRBV5-4; abundance: .; d_gene: TRBD1; len: 15; j_gene: TRBJ1-2; CDR3aa: CASTPQGTANYGYTF; CDR3nt: TGTGCCAGCACTCCTCAAGGGACAGCTAACTATGGCTACACCTTC
v_gene: TRBV4-1; abundance: .; d_gene: .; len: 15; j_gene: TRBJ2-1; CDR3aa: CASSQASSPGNEQFF; CDR3nt: TGCGCCAGCAGCCAAGCTAGCTCACCGGGGAATGAGCAGTTCTTC
v_gene: TRBV19; abundance: .; d_gene: .; len: 15; j_gene: TRBJ1-2; CDR3aa: CASSQPGPYNYGYTF; CDR3nt: TGTGCCAGTAGTCAACCAGGACCGTACAACTATGGCTACACCTTC
v_gene: TRBV6-5; abundance: .; d_gene: .; len: 15; j_gene: TRBJ2-1; CDR3aa: CASSREGGAYNEQFF; CDR3nt: TGTGCCAGCAGCCGCGAGGGGGGGGCTTACAATGAGCAGTTCTTC
v_gene: TRBV9; abundance: .; d_gene: .; len: 13; j_gene: TRBJ2-1; CDR3aa: CASSPSGRLEQFF; CDR3nt: TGTGCCAGCAGCCCCTCAGGGCGTCTTGAGCAGTTCTTC
v_gene: TRBV18; abundance: .; d_gene: .; len: 13; j_gene: TRBJ2-5; CDR3aa: CASSPIQQETQYF; CDR3nt: TGTGCCAGCTCACCAATTCAGCAAGAGACCCAGTACTTC
v_gene: TRBV5-8; abundance: .; d_gene: TRBD1; len: 16; j_gene: TRBJ1-6; CDR3aa: CASSLRGGQSPSPLHF; CDR3nt: TGTGCCAGCAGCTTACGGGGGGGACAGTCTCCTTCACCCCTCCACTTT
v_gene: TRBV5-1; abundance: .; d_gene: .; len: 13; j_gene: TRBJ1-1; CDR3aa: CASSLAGQRQAFF; CDR3nt: TGCGCCAGCAGCTTAGCCGGACAGAGGCAAGCTTTCTTT
v_gene: TRBV29-1; abundance: .; d_gene: TRBD1; len: 12; j_gene: TRBJ2-7; CDR3aa: CSVRTGVNEQYF; CDR3nt: TGCAGCGTTAGGACAGGGGTAAACGAGCAGTACTTC
v_gene: TRBV21-1; abundance: .; d_gene: .; len: 14; j_gene: TRBJ2-7; CDR3aa: CASSKGGRGHEQYF; CDR3nt: TGTGCCAGCAGCAAAGGGGGCAGGGGCCACGAGCAGTACTTC
v_gene: TRBV5-1; abundance: .; d_gene: .; len: 16; j_gene: TRBJ1-1; CDR3aa: CASSSTYRDMNTEAFF; CDR3nt: TGCGCCAGCAGCTCTACCTACCGGGACATGAACACTGAAGCTTTCTTT
v_gene: TRBV18; abundance: .; d_gene: .; len: 13; j_gene: TRBJ2-3; CDR3aa: CASSLRAADTQYF; CDR3nt: TGTGCCAGCTCACTCAGGGCGGCAGATACGCAGTATTTT
v_gene: TRBV9; abundance: .; d_gene: TRBD2; len: 18; j_gene: TRBJ2-2; CDR3aa: CAPSVRRFGGENTGELFF; CDR3nt: TGTGCCCCCAGCGTAAGGAGGTTCGGGGGGGAGAACACCGGGGAGCTGTTTTTT
v_gene: TRBV30; abundance: .; d_gene: TRBD1; len: 11; j_gene: TRBJ2-1; CDR3aa: CAGSGGSEQFF; CDR3nt: TGTGCCGGATCAGGGGGATCTGAGCAGTTCTTC
v_gene: TRBV30; abundance: few; d_gene: .; len: 14; j_gene: TRBJ1-6; CDR3aa: CAWSSGVSNSPLHF; CDR3nt: TGTGCCTGGAGTTCAGGGGTTTCAAATTCACCCCTCCACTTT
v_gene: TRBV14; abundance: few; d_gene: .; len: 19; j_gene: TRBJ2-7; CDR3aa: CASSQAMIKPGHRSYEQYF; CDR3nt: TGTGCCAGCAGCCAAGCGATGATAAAGCCGGGACACCGCTCCTACGAGCAGTACTTC
v_gene: TRBV5-6; abundance: .; d_gene: TRBD1; len: 13; j_gene: TRBJ1-2; CDR3aa: CASSLRLGGSRTF; CDR3nt: TGTGCCAGCAGCCTTCGATTAGGGGGCTCGAGGACCTTC
v_gene: TRBV4-3; abundance: .; d_gene: TRBD1; len: 15; j_gene: TRBJ1-4; CDR3aa: CASSHDAGGNEKLFF; CDR3nt: TGCGCCAGCAGCCACGACGCAGGGGGTAATGAAAAACTGTTTTTT
v_gene: TRBV25-1; abundance: .; d_gene: .; len: 14; j_gene: TRBJ1-4; CDR3aa: CASSEFRFGEKLFF; CDR3nt: TGTGCCAGCAGTGAATTCCGATTTGGTGAAAAACTGTTTTTT
v_gene: TRBV11-2; abundance: .; d_gene: .; len: 14; j_gene: TRBJ2-7; CDR3aa: CASSNGWRTYEQYF; CDR3nt: TGTGCCAGCAGCAACGGATGGCGTACCTACGAGCAGTACTTC
v_gene: TRBV24-1; abundance: .; d_gene: .; len: 12; j_gene: TRBJ2-7; CDR3aa: CATSDTTGEQYF; CDR3nt: TGTGCCACCAGTGATACAACCGGGGAGCAGTACTTC
v_gene: TRBV6-5; abundance: once; d_gene: TRBD1; len: 14; j_gene: TRBJ1-2; CDR3aa: CASSYSQGGDGYTF; CDR3nt: TGTGCCAGCAGTTACTCTCAGGGGGGTGATGGCTACACCTTC
v_gene: TRBV28; abundance: once; d_gene: .; len: 13; j_gene: TRBJ2-2; CDR3aa: CASSFRDTGELFF; CDR3nt: TGTGCCAGCAGTTTCAGAGACACCGGGGAGCTGTTTTTT
v_gene: TRBV30; abundance: .; d_gene: .; len: 10; j_gene: TRBJ1-2; CDR3aa: CAWRTVGYTF; CDR3nt: TGTGCCTGGAGAACCGTTGGCTACACCTTC
v_gene: TRBV18; abundance: .; d_gene: TRBD2; len: 15; j_gene: TRBJ2-1; CDR3aa: CASSPGGRGYNEQFF; CDR3nt: TGTGCCAGCTCACCAGGAGGGAGGGGCTACAATGAGCAGTTCTTC
v_gene: TRBV7-2; abundance: .; d_gene: .; len: 17; j_gene: TRBJ1-2; CDR3aa: CASSHERGRGVVSGYTF; CDR3nt: TGTGCCAGCAGCCATGAACGAGGGCGGGGTGTGGTGAGTGGCTACACCTTC
v_gene: TRBV6-2/TRBV6-3; abundance: .; d_gene: .; len: 11; j_gene: TRBJ2-1; CDR3aa: CASSYSSEQFF; CDR3nt: TGTGCCAGCAGTTACTCCTCGGAGCAGTTCTTC
v_gene: TRBV19; abundance: once; d_gene: .; len: 13; j_gene: TRBJ1-4; CDR3aa: CATRQDFNEKLFF; CDR3nt: TGTGCCACCCGACAGGATTTTAATGAAAAACTGTTTTTT
v_gene: TRBV4-3; abundance: .; d_gene: .; len: 16; j_gene: TRBJ2-7; CDR3aa: CASSQDRSGRGYEQYF; CDR3nt: TGCGCCAGCAGCCAAGATCGGTCGGGACGCGGCTACGAGCAGTACTTC